One sample yielded the 18 T cell receptor beta chains listed below, sequenced in a study of T cell repertoires in cytomegalovirus infection. Their antigen targets remain unknown. One entry per CDR3 protein, called by TCRdb with MiXCR from the reads. Here the sample spans about 570,000 distinct CDR3 sequences, around two fifths being singletons. The input for sequencing was cultured PBMCs, taken from culture after CMV antigen stimulation. The source is a human donor in good health (CMV status not recorded). Some clones in this sample may be carry-over from other donors' samples.

The chain combines TRBV5-4 with TRBJ2-7; D is uncertain. V lost 0 bases, J lost 3 bases, and 7 bases lay in between. Germline V gene sequence: CDR1 SGHNT, CDR2 YYREEE (reference sequence). The CDR3 has 13 amino acids. CDR3 sequence reads: CASSLEHHYEQYF. The CDR3 nucleotides read TGTGCCAGCAGCTTGGAGCACCACTACGAGCAGTACTTC.

This clonotype was counted many times. The chain uses TRBV7-2 and TRBJ2-7, with a tentative D call TRBD2 (6 bases). The CDR3 is 14 residues long. V gave up 4 bases and J gave up 1 base, with 11 bases separating them. CDR1 and CDR2 (germline): SGHTA, FQGNSA. CDR3 residues: CASSYSGTSYEQYF. The CDR3 nucleotides read TGTGCCAGCAGCTACTCCGGGACTTCCTACGAGCAGTACTTC.

The V call is TRBV2, the J call TRBJ1-6, with 10 bases that match TRBD1. The germline V gene has CDR1 SNHLY and CDR2 FYNNEI. The J segment lost 6 bases and the V segment lost 6 bases, leaving 5 bases of the junction unmatched. The CDR3 spans 15 residues. The chain's CDR3 is CASRARTGGNSPLHF. DNA for the CDR3: TGTGCCAGCAGGGCGCGGACAGGGGGTAATTCACCCCTCCACTTT.

V usage is TRBV6-1 and J usage is TRBJ2-4, with D hard to call. The CDR3 consists of 15 residues. CDR1 MNHNS and CDR2 SASEGT come from the germline V gene. The ends were cut back, 5 bases at V and 7 bases at J, with 18 bases in the middle. Here the CDR3 reads CASSPQTGTGNIQYF. The DNA of the CDR3 is TGTGCCAGCAGTCCTCAGACCGGAACGGGTAACATTCAGTACTTC.

This clonotype came up a few times. The V gene is TRBV20-1, the J gene TRBJ2-5, with D perhaps matching TRBD2 (6 bases). Between the trimmed V and J ends, which lost 5 bases and 2 bases, there was a span of 18 bases. The CDR3 has 15 amino acids. Germline V CDR1 and CDR2: DFQATT, SNEGSKA (reference sequence). CDR3 sequence: CSAESGGGPQETQYF. The CDR3 DNA reads as TGCAGTGCTGAATCCGGGGGAGGCCCACAAGAGACCCAGTACTTC.

Here the CDR3 DNA reads TGTGCCAGCAGCCGAGACAGGTTAGCTAATCAGCCCCAGCATTTT. It yields the protein CASSRDRLANQPQHF. The chain employs TRBV7-2 and TRBJ1-5; D is possibly TRBD1 (6 bases). The germline CDR1 and CDR2 sequences are SGHTA and FQGNSA. Trimming pared 5 bases from V and 4 bases from J, leaving 15 bases between. The CDR3 sequence is 15 residues long.

This clonotype turned up a few times. This sequence joins TRBV28 and TRBJ2-1; D is undetermined. V was cut by 1 base and J by 7 bases, with 20 bases left in between. CDR3 length: 17 residues. The V gene's germline CDR1 is MDHEN and CDR2 SYDVKM. The chain's CDR3 is CASSLFGFVQPGNEQFF. CDR3 coding DNA: TGTGCCAGCAGTTTATTCGGGTTTGTGCAGCCTGGGAATGAGCAGTTCTTC.

There are a few counts of this clonotype. The chain carries TRBV5-4 and TRBJ2-3; the match to TRBD1 covers 9 bases. CDR1 SGHNT and CDR2 YYREEE come from the germline V gene (reference sequence). V trimming: 7 bases; J trimming: 0 bases; junction bases outside the gene matches: 3. The CDR3 extends over 14 amino acids. CDR3 region: CASRTGASTDTQYF. The DNA for the CDR3 is TGTGCCAGCCGGACAGGGGCTAGCACAGATACGCAGTATTTT.

This clonotype was recorded a few times. The chain combines TRBV6-1 with TRBJ2-7, with D possibly being TRBD2 (6 bases). This CDR3 is built from 16 residues. Trimming stripped 2 bases from V and 2 bases from J, with 16 bases between. Germline V CDR1 and CDR2: MNHNS, SASEGT. The CDR3: CASSELRGLNPYEQYF. The DNA of the CDR3 is TGTGCCAGCAGTGAATTGCGGGGCCTCAATCCCTACGAGCAGTACTTC.

This clonotype was seen only a few times. This rearrangement joins TRBV7-8 to TRBJ1-2; no firm D call. Per germline, CDR1 SGHVS and CDR2 FQNEAQ. Trimming took off 0 bases at V and 13 bases at J, with 21 bases between the two ends. The CDR3 sequence is 15 residues long. The CDR3 spells CASSLAPTARFTCTF. In DNA, the CDR3 is TGTGCCAGCAGCTTAGCCCCTACGGCCCGGTTTACATGCACCTTC.

This clonotype has more than one count but fewer than ten. The rearrangement links TRBV7-2 to TRBJ2-1, with 9 bases lining up with TRBD2. This CDR3 has 15 amino acids. The junction had 9 bases not matched to a gene; V was cut back by 3 bases and J by 9 bases. Germline-derived CDR1 and CDR2 are SGHTA and FQGNSA. In DNA, the CDR3 is TGTGCCAGCAGCTTTACAGCGGGAGGAAGTGGTGAGCAGTTCTTC. Translating it yields CASSFTAGGSGEQFF.

In this sample, this clonotype turned up a few times. The V call is TRBV12-3 or TRBV12-4, the J call TRBJ1-3; D remains ambiguous. The CDR3 length is 15 residues. V shed 1 base and J shed 3 bases, with 10 bases lying between them. The CDR3 loop is CASSLVQWYGNTIYF. CDR3 in DNA: TGTGCCAGCAGTTTAGTCCAGTGGTATGGAAACACCATATATTTT.

The chain couples TRBV10-3 to TRBJ2-5; TRBD2 matches 11 bases. Germline V gene data show CDR1 as ENHRY and CDR2 as SYGVKD. The CDR3 length is 15 residues. Trimming took 5 bases from V and 1 from J; bases not matched to a gene: 3. The CDR3 here is CAISSTSGVQETQYF. As DNA, the CDR3 is TGTGCCATCAGTTCGACTAGCGGGGTCCAAGAGACCCAGTACTTC.

This chain uses TRBV7-2 with TRBJ2-7, with D unclear. V was pared by 2 bases and J by 2 bases, with 13 bases between. CDR3 length equals 15 residues. CDR1 is SGHTA, CDR2 FQGNSA, per germline. The DNA of the CDR3 is TGTGCCAGCAGCTTAATCCGGACCATAACCTACGAGCAGTACTTC. Its translation is CASSLIRTITYEQYF.

The V call is TRBV19, the J call TRBJ2-3; 7 nucleotides agree with TRBD2. The CDR3 consists of 12 residues. Germline CDR1 is LNHDA and CDR2 is SQIVND (reference sequence). J was trimmed by 6 bases and V by 9 bases; bases with no gene match: 6. The CDR3 nucleotides are TGTGCCAGCCGACTAGCTGGGGATACGCAGTATTTT. It yields the protein CASRLAGDTQYF.

The rearrangement links TRBV6-1 to TRBJ2-3, with TRBD1 matching over 7 bases. Germline trimming cut 6 bases from V and 2 bases from J; bases unmatched to any gene: 17. The CDR3 spans 18 residues. From germline, CDR1 is MNHNS and CDR2 SASEGT. CDR3 sequence (DNA): TGTGCCAGCAGCCTGTCACCGTTAGGGACAGTGTCCACAGATACGCAGTATTTT. Translation: CASSLSPLGTVSTDTQYF.

There are a few counts of this clonotype. CDR3 loop: CASPRQVSTDTQYF. As DNA, the CDR3 is TGTGCCAGCCCTCGACAGGTTAGCACAGATACGCAGTATTTT. J is TRBJ2-3 and V is TRBV2; D possibly corresponds to TRBD1 (6 bases). The ends were cut back, 8 bases at V and 0 bases at J, with 12 bases in the middle. This CDR3 has 14 residues. The V gene's germline CDR1 is SNHLY and CDR2 FYNNEI.

This clonotype was detected many times. The gene calls are TRBV7-2 and TRBJ1-6; no clear D. The CDR3 is 14 amino acids. V was clipped by 3 bases and J by 9 bases, with 12 bases between them. CDR1 and CDR2 (germline): SGHTA, FQGNSA. The CDR3 spells CASSLKSGRSPLHF. The CDR3, as DNA: TGTGCCAGCAGCTTGAAGAGCGGGCGTTCACCCCTCCACTTT.